These T cell receptor beta chains were read from a single sample in a study of shared clonotypes between healthy human individuals. Clones were sequenced by immunoSEQ multiplex PCR, and TCRdb holds only the in-frame ones, with some missing. The sample shows 2 million to 2.5 million clones, 80% to 95% of them seen only once. The material sequenced was naive CD4+ T cells from PBMCs. These receptors were collected from a man between 18 and 35 years old in good health. Some clones in this sample may be carry-over from other donors' samples. CDR3s include the opening cysteine and the closing phenylalanine or tryptophan. Each record gives: V gene, J gene, D gene, clone size, CDR3 DNA, CDR3 protein. D genes are given only for firm matches. Only part of the rows carry a size: once, few, many, or a class if the clone is expanded.

V gene: TRBV19
J gene: TRBJ1-5
D gene: -
clone size: -
CDR3 DNA: TGTGCCAGTAGTACCGGGCCAGGGCGGCGCGAGGGTCAGCCCCAGCATTTT
CDR3 protein: CASSTGPGRREGQPQHF

V gene: TRBV7-3
J gene: TRBJ2-1
D gene: -
clone size: -
CDR3 DNA: TGTGCCAGCAGTAAGGGAGGGGGCTCTTGGGATGAGCAGTTCTTC
CDR3 protein: CASSKGGGSWDEQFF

V gene: TRBV25-1
J gene: TRBJ2-1
D gene: -
clone size: -
CDR3 DNA: TGTGCCAGCAGTGAACGAGCGGTAAGCTCCTACAATGAGCAGTTCTTC
CDR3 protein: CASSERAVSSYNEQFF

V gene: TRBV27
J gene: TRBJ2-3
D gene: -
clone size: -
CDR3 DNA: TGTGCCAGCAGACCTCAATCAGTAAGAGATACGCAGTATTTT
CDR3 protein: CASRPQSVRDTQYF

V gene: TRBV29-1
J gene: TRBJ2-3
D gene: -
clone size: -
CDR3 DNA: TGCAGCGCCAAACAGGGCTACACAGATACGCAGTATTTT
CDR3 protein: CSAKQGYTDTQYF

V gene: TRBV15
J gene: TRBJ2-7
D gene: TRBD1
clone size: -
CDR3 DNA: TGTGCCACCAGCAGCCGGGACAGCTACGAGCAGTACTTC
CDR3 protein: CATSSRDSYEQYF

V gene: TRBV27
J gene: TRBJ2-1
D gene: -
clone size: -
CDR3 DNA: TGTGCCAGCACGGACGGAACAGCGCTCAATGAGCAGTTCTTC
CDR3 protein: CASTDGTALNEQFF

V gene: TRBV5-1
J gene: TRBJ1-2
D gene: -
clone size: -
CDR3 DNA: TGCGCCACCTCCCGGGGGGGGGCTAACTATGGCTACACCTTC
CDR3 protein: CATSRGGANYGYTF

V gene: TRBV29-1
J gene: TRBJ1-1
D gene: -
clone size: -
CDR3 DNA: TGCAGCGGGGGAATTCAGGGCACTGAAGCTTTCTTT
CDR3 protein: CSGGIQGTEAFF

V gene: TRBV5-1
J gene: TRBJ2-5
D gene: -
clone size: -
CDR3 DNA: TGCGCCAGCAGCTTACTTCCGGGACATTCACAAGAGACCCAGTACTTC
CDR3 protein: CASSLLPGHSQETQYF

V gene: TRBV6-5
J gene: TRBJ1-4
D gene: -
clone size: few
CDR3 DNA: TGTGCCAGCATGCGGGCAACTAATGAAAAACTGTTTTTT
CDR3 protein: CASMRATNEKLFF

V gene: TRBV2
J gene: TRBJ2-5
D gene: -
clone size: -
CDR3 DNA: TGTGCCAGCACTTATGGGCGTTGGTACTTC
CDR3 protein: CASTYGRWYF

V gene: TRBV5-1
J gene: TRBJ2-1
D gene: -
clone size: once
CDR3 DNA: TGCGCCTCCCTGTCTGGGGCTGAGCAGTTCTTC
CDR3 protein: CASLSGAEQFF

V gene: TRBV19
J gene: TRBJ1-1
D gene: -
clone size: -
CDR3 DNA: TGTGCCAGTATTGGGGAGAACACTGAAGCTTTCTTT
CDR3 protein: CASIGENTEAFF

V gene: TRBV11-1
J gene: TRBJ1-6
D gene: -
clone size: -
CDR3 DNA: TGTGCCAGCAGCTTACACCCGGGACAAACTAATTCACCCCTCCACTTT
CDR3 protein: CASSLHPGQTNSPLHF

V gene: TRBV28
J gene: TRBJ2-7
D gene: TRBD1
clone size: -
CDR3 DNA: TGTGCCAGCAGTCCCCCCGCTCCGGGACAGGGGGCTTCCTACGAGCAGTACTTC
CDR3 protein: CASSPPAPGQGASYEQYF

V gene: TRBV7-9
J gene: TRBJ2-7
D gene: TRBD1
clone size: -
CDR3 DNA: TGTGCCAGCACCCGAGGGGACAGTTCCTACGAGCAGTACTTC
CDR3 protein: CASTRGDSSYEQYF

V gene: TRBV18
J gene: TRBJ2-4
D gene: -
clone size: -
CDR3 DNA: TGTGCCAGCTCACCACTGAAGCCGGGGTCGACCCCCAGTTCGATGTACTTC
CDR3 protein: CASSPLKPGSTPSSMYF

V gene: TRBV12-5
J gene: TRBJ2-7
D gene: -
clone size: -
CDR3 DNA: TGTGCTAGTGGTTTGGAGGGATACGAGCAGTACTTC
CDR3 protein: CASGLEGYEQYF

V gene: TRBV28
J gene: TRBJ2-1
D gene: -
clone size: -
CDR3 DNA: TGTGCCAGCAGTCTTCCGACTAGGTACTCCAATGAGCAGTTCTTC
CDR3 protein: CASSLPTRYSNEQFF

V gene: TRBV7-3
J gene: TRBJ1-1
D gene: -
clone size: few
CDR3 DNA: TGTGCCAGCAGCTTAACACGGGGGACTGAAGCTTTCTTT
CDR3 protein: CASSLTRGTEAFF

V gene: TRBV28
J gene: TRBJ2-7
D gene: -
clone size: -
CDR3 DNA: TGTGCCAGCAGCAAGACTCCCCGATACGAGCAGTACTTC
CDR3 protein: CASSKTPRYEQYF

V gene: TRBV27
J gene: TRBJ2-6
D gene: -
clone size: -
CDR3 DNA: TGTGCCAGCAGTCCTGAACGGAGAAATGGGGCCAACGTCCTGACTTTC
CDR3 protein: CASSPERRNGANVLTF

V gene: TRBV5-4
J gene: TRBJ2-5
D gene: TRBD1
clone size: -
CDR3 DNA: TGTGCCAGCAGCCCAACAGGGGGGAAGGTCCAAGAGACCCAGTACTTC
CDR3 protein: CASSPTGGKVQETQYF

V gene: TRBV6-5
J gene: TRBJ1-1
D gene: -
clone size: few
CDR3 DNA: TGTGCCAGCAGTTCCTCTACTGAAGCTTTCTTT
CDR3 protein: CASSSSTEAFF

V gene: TRBV28
J gene: TRBJ1-2
D gene: TRBD1
clone size: -
CDR3 DNA: TGCGCCAGCAGTTCGGGACAGCCTAACTATGGCTACACCTTC
CDR3 protein: CASSSGQPNYGYTF

V gene: TRBV28
J gene: TRBJ2-7
D gene: TRBD2
clone size: -
CDR3 DNA: TGTGCCAGCAGTCCATGGACTAGCGGGAGGTACGAGCAGTACTTC
CDR3 protein: CASSPWTSGRYEQYF

V gene: TRBV5-6
J gene: TRBJ1-2
D gene: -
clone size: once
CDR3 DNA: TGTGCCAGCAGGGTTGCGGGTGCTAACTATGGCTACACCTTC
CDR3 protein: CASRVAGANYGYTF

V gene: TRBV7-3
J gene: TRBJ2-1
D gene: TRBD2
clone size: -
CDR3 DNA: TGTGCCAGCAGCCGGACTAGCGGGTCCTACAATGAGCAGTTCTTC
CDR3 protein: CASSRTSGSYNEQFF

V gene: TRBV28
J gene: TRBJ2-7
D gene: -
clone size: -
CDR3 DNA: TGTGCCAGTTCTCCATTGGCAGGGGGGAGCTACGAGCAGTACTTC
CDR3 protein: CASSPLAGGSYEQYF

V gene: TRBV20-1
J gene: TRBJ2-1
D gene: -
clone size: few
CDR3 DNA: TGCAGTGCTAGTAAGGCGTATGAGCAGTTCTTC
CDR3 protein: CSASKAYEQFF

V gene: TRBV9
J gene: TRBJ2-1
D gene: TRBD2
clone size: -
CDR3 DNA: TGTGCCAGCAGTGGGGTCGGACTAGCGGGAAGGAATGAGCAGTTCTTC
CDR3 protein: CASSGVGLAGRNEQFF

V gene: TRBV9
J gene: TRBJ2-7
D gene: TRBD2
clone size: -
CDR3 DNA: TGTGCCAGCAGCGTCATGCCAGCGGGGCTGCGCGAGCAGTACTTC
CDR3 protein: CASSVMPAGLREQYF

V gene: TRBV5-1
J gene: TRBJ1-3
D gene: -
clone size: once
CDR3 DNA: TGCGCCAGCAGCTTGCATCAGGGAAACCCCATATATTTT
CDR3 protein: CASSLHQGNPIYF

V gene: TRBV5-1
J gene: TRBJ2-3
D gene: -
clone size: -
CDR3 DNA: TGCGCCAGCAGCTTTCGGACCAGCACAGATACGCAGTATTTT
CDR3 protein: CASSFRTSTDTQYF

V gene: TRBV28
J gene: TRBJ2-6
D gene: -
clone size: -
CDR3 DNA: TGTGCCAGCAGTTTGGTAGGGGCTGGGGCCAACGTCCTGACTTTC
CDR3 protein: CASSLVGAGANVLTF

V gene: TRBV19
J gene: TRBJ1-1
D gene: TRBD1
clone size: -
CDR3 DNA: TGTGCCAGTAGGATGACAGGGGTATTTGAAGCTTTCTTT
CDR3 protein: CASRMTGVFEAFF

V gene: TRBV7-3
J gene: TRBJ1-2
D gene: TRBD1
clone size: -
CDR3 DNA: TGTGCCAGCAGCATCGGACAGGGGTATGGCTACACCTTC
CDR3 protein: CASSIGQGYGYTF

V gene: TRBV10-3
J gene: TRBJ1-4
D gene: -
clone size: -
CDR3 DNA: TGTGCCATCAGTGAGTCCGGGACCGCAACTAATGAAAAACTGTTTTTT
CDR3 protein: CAISESGTATNEKLFF

V gene: TRBV7-2
J gene: TRBJ2-1
D gene: TRBD2
clone size: -
CDR3 DNA: TGTGCCAGCAGCGCAGCACGACTAGCCCATGAGCAGTTCTTC
CDR3 protein: CASSAARLAHEQFF

V gene: TRBV9
J gene: TRBJ2-5
D gene: TRBD1
clone size: -
CDR3 DNA: TGTGCCAGCAGCCCGGGACAGGGGGGAGAGACCCAGTACTTC
CDR3 protein: CASSPGQGGETQYF

V gene: TRBV28
J gene: TRBJ2-7
D gene: -
clone size: -
CDR3 DNA: TGTGCCAGCAGCCTATTAACCCGGGGGTCCTACGAGCAGTACTTC
CDR3 protein: CASSLLTRGSYEQYF

V gene: TRBV20-1
J gene: TRBJ2-3
D gene: -
clone size: -
CDR3 DNA: TGCAGTGGCACGCGGGATACGCAGTATTTT
CDR3 protein: CSGTRDTQYF

V gene: TRBV12-5
J gene: TRBJ1-2
D gene: TRBD1
clone size: -
CDR3 DNA: TGTGCTAGTGGCCTCGGGACAGGTCGCTATGGCTACACCTTC
CDR3 protein: CASGLGTGRYGYTF